This note documents a single TCR beta chain sequence. CDR1 is SGHNT, CDR2 YYREEE, per germline (reference sequence). V was shortened by 0 bases and J by 1 base, with 4 bases between the two germline ends. There are 13 residues in the CDR3. The data were produced by immunoSEQ multiplex PCR, yet TCRdb's version contains in-frame clones alone and is incomplete. The sample shows 60,000 to 95,000 clones, about 80% of them seen only once. This record comes from a study of control samples from healthy donors and cancer patients. Sequences were obtained from blood. The receptor was isolated from a man aged 50 or older in good health. The genes are TRBV5-4 and TRBJ1-2; unclear D gene. CDR3 DNA sequence: TGTGCCAGCAGCTTGGACAGTAACTATGGCTACACCTTC. Residues: CASSLDSNYGYTF.